This T cell receptor (beta chain) was recovered during a study of cytomegalovirus exposure and HLA in healthy donors. As for the study in general: A prior analysis found 117 million unique TCR beta sequences from 150 million to 200 million T cells.

The PCR ran on 60 Vbeta and 13 Jbeta primers. Produced via immunoSEQ multiplex PCR; TCRdb's table is partial and in-frame only. The top ten hold approximately 4% of the sample, which has 85,000 to 100,000 clones, around 84% seen once. V lost 0 bases, J lost 1 base, and 6 bases lay in between. The CDR3 has 14 amino acids. CDR1 SGHRS and CDR2 YFSETQ come from the germline V gene. Sequenced material: PBMCs. This TCR was sampled from a woman in her forties in good health and CMV-seropositive. V and J are TRBV5-1 and TRBJ2-3; D may be TRBD1 (6 bases). CDR3 sequence: CASSLGTGTDTQYF. CDR3 nucleotide sequence: TGCGCCAGCAGCTTGGGGACAGGCACAGATACGCAGTATTTT. Looking up the rest from reference TRBV5-1 and TRBJ2-3 gives the full variable domain: KAGVTQTPRYLIKTRGQQVTLSCSPISGHRSVSWYQQTPGQGLQFLFEYFSETQRNKGNFPGRFSGRQFSNSRSEMNVSTLELGDSALYLCASSLGTGTDTQYFGPGTRLTVL.